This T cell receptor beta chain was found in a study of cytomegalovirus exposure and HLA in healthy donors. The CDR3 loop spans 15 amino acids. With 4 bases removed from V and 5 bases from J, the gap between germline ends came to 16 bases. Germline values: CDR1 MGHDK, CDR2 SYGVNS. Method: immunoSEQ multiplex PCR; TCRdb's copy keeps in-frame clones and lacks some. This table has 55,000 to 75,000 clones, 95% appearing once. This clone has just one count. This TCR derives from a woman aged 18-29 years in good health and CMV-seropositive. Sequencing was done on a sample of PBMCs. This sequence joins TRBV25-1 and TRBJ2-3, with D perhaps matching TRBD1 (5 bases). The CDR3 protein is CASSGVRESVDTQYF. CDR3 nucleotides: TGTGCCAGCAGTGGGGTCAGGGAATCGGTAGATACGCAGTATTTT.